The present T cell receptor (beta chain) was sequenced within a study of T cell repertoires in cytomegalovirus infection. TCRdb used MiXCR to reprocess the reads, holding one entry per CDR3 protein. The sample records some 170,000 distinct CDR3 sequences, about 18% being singletons. V gave up 2 bases and J gave up 0 bases, with 10 bases separating them. This CDR3 has 15 amino acids. The V and J genes are TRBV12-3 or TRBV12-4 and TRBJ1-2, with D uncertain. The receptor's source is a human donor in good health (CMV status not recorded). Some clones in this sample may be carry-over from other donors' samples. The material sequenced was CD8+ T cells from PBMCs. CDR3 sequence reads: CASSLWTEANYGYTF. CDR3 coding DNA: TGTGCCAGCAGTTTATGGACGGAAGCTAACTATGGCTACACCTTC.